The present T cell receptor (beta chain) was sequenced within a study of neurological immune-mediated disorders. Synthesis of cDNA was accomplished via 5'RACE employing 10-nucleotide random UMIs. TCRdb reanalysed the 5' RACE reads using MiXCR and keeps one entry per CDR3 protein. The repertoire holds approximately 100,000 distinct CDR3 sequences, roughly 3.5% seen once, with 5% to 6.5% in the top ten. The sample holds many counts of this clonotype. Antigen: not known. The CDR3 contains 15 residues. V dropped 0 bases and J dropped 2 bases, with 9 bases sitting between them. Germline V gene data show CDR1 as MNHEY and CDR2 as SVGAGI. Findings of the study overall: When the repertoires were grouped phylogenetically, those of 18 of the 34 multiple sclerosis patients came together in a single cluster of related CDR3 sequences, which points to a possible repertoire-level signature.

This receptor was taken from a woman between 18 and 30 years old with multiple sclerosis. The chain is built from TRBV6-5 and TRBJ2-3; D gene unclear. Sequencing was performed on PBMCs. The CDR3 sequence is CASSYSATVTDTQYF. CDR3 DNA sequence: TGTGCCAGCAGTTACTCGGCTACGGTCACAGATACGCAGTATTTT.